These 29 T cell receptor beta chains were all obtained from the same sample, sequenced in a study of T cell clones after liver transplantation. Sequenced by immunoSEQ multiplex PCR; TCRdb stores in-frame clones only, minus some. The data hold around 120,000 clones, with less than 95% observed a single time. Here the sequenced sample was CD4+ T cells from blood, taken 12 months after liver transplant. These receptors originate from a human patient who received a liver transplant. Some T cells may be the graft donor's.

The chain combines TRBV5-4 with TRBJ2-7, with D maybe TRBD1 (6 bases). V was pared by 10 bases and J by 0 bases, with 20 bases between. The germline V gene encodes CDR1 SGHNT and CDR2 YYREEE (reference sequence). CDR3 size: 15 residues. CDR3 sequence: CASSEGVAASYEQYF. CDR3 nucleotide sequence: TGTGCCTCCAGTGAGGGGGTCGCAGCCTCCTACGAGCAGTACTTC.

Regarding this clone: The junction shows a germline mismatch at one end, possibly a read error. The rearrangement joins TRBV4-3 to TRBJ2-7, with TRBD1 matching 9 bases. The CDR3 runs 15 residues. Germline V gene data show CDR1 as LGHNA and CDR2 as YSLEER. The CDR3 protein is CAGSHNTGGGYEQYF. In DNA, the CDR3 is TGCGCCGGCAGCCACAACACAGGGGGCGGCTACGAGCAGTACTTC.

The gene calls are TRBV4-2 and TRBJ2-6; 14 nucleotides align to TRBD2. J gave up 1 base and V 5 bases, and 7 bases lay outside the gene matches. Germline V gene data show CDR1 as LGHNA and CDR2 as YNFKEQ. The CDR3 runs 19 residues. Here the CDR3 DNA reads TGTGCCAGCAGCTACGGGACTAGCGGGAGTTTTTCTGGGGCCAACGTCCTGACTTTC. Its protein product is CASSYGTSGSFSGANVLTF.

The chain has TRBV19 and TRBJ2-1, with 8 bases aligning to TRBD2. Germline-derived CDR1 and CDR2 are LNHDA and SQIVND (reference sequence). The CDR3 covers 16 residues. V trimming: 6 bases; J trimming: 0 bases; junction bases outside the gene matches: 7. CDR3 nucleotides: TGTGCCAGTAGCGGATTAGCGGGATTCTCCTACAATGAGCAGTTCTTC. Amino acid sequence: CASSGLAGFSYNEQFF.

The rearrangement joins TRBV12-5 to TRBJ2-2; D is ambiguous. Trimming removed 6 bases from V and 5 bases from J, with 10 bases in between. CDR3 length equals 13 residues. Germline loops: CDR1 LGHNT, CDR2 FRNRAP. CDR3 DNA: TGTGCTAGTGGCCAAACAGAGACCGGGGAGCTGTTTTTT. Translating it yields CASGQTETGELFF.

The CDR3 loop is CASSVGQGPYEQYF. CDR3 DNA sequence: TGTGCCAGCAGTGTCGGACAGGGGCCCTACGAGCAGTACTTC. The J gene is TRBJ2-7, the V gene TRBV6-5; 9 positions agree with TRBD1. Germline V gene data show CDR1 as MNHEY and CDR2 as SVGAGI. With 5 bases clipped from V and 2 bases from J, the junction kept 4 bases outside the gene matches. This CDR3 comprises 14 residues.

V usage is TRBV6-6 and J usage is TRBJ2-7, with 9 bases identical to TRBD1. Losses at the gene ends were 6 bases for V and 2 bases for J; bases not matched to a gene: 8. The CDR3 loop spans 15 amino acids. CDR1 is MNHNY, CDR2 SVGAGI, per germline (reference sequence). CDR3 nucleotide sequence: TGTGCCAGCAGCTCGGGACAGGGAGGGACCTACGAGCAGTACTTC. Its translation: CASSSGQGGTYEQYF.

CDR3 DNA sequence: TGTGCCAGCAGCCGTGGGACGGATGAGCAGTTCTTC. Translation gives CASSRGTDEQFF. The rearrangement links TRBV5-6 to TRBJ2-1; D possibly matches TRBD1 or TRBD2 (5 bases each). Germline V gene lookup returns CDR1 SGHDT and CDR2 YYEEEE. The CDR3 extends over 12 amino acids. V lost 4 bases, J lost 8 bases, and 10 bases lay in between.

The chain links TRBV7-2 to TRBJ1-2, with D unresolved. V lost 7 bases and J 7 bases, leaving 10 bases between the germline ends. This CDR3 is built from 11 residues. Germline V gene sequence: CDR1 SGHTA, CDR2 FQGNSA. The DNA for the CDR3 is TGTGCCAGCACCTCCTTCTTTGGCTACACCTTC. Residues: CASTSFFGYTF.

This clone appeared a single time. The chain links TRBV5-1 to TRBJ1-1, with TRBD1 matching 10 bases. The CDR3 loop spans 16 amino acids. Per germline, CDR1 SGHRS and CDR2 YFSETQ. V lost 0 bases, J lost 1 base, and 3 bases stayed unmatched. The CDR3 protein is CASSLATGGSNTEAFF. The CDR3 bases are TGCGCCAGCAGCTTGGCGACAGGGGGCTCGAACACTGAAGCTTTCTTT. The entire variable domain, with the rest obtained from reference TRBV5-1 and TRBJ1-1, is as follows: KAGVTQTPRYLIKTRGQQVTLSCSPISGHRSVSWYQQTPGQGLQFLFEYFSETQRNKGNFPGRFSGRQFSNSRSEMNVSTLELGDSALYLCASSLATGGSNTEAFFGQGTRLTVV.

The table lists this clone with a count of one. The chain combines TRBV11-2 with TRBJ2-1, with 8 bases that match TRBD2. V gave up 5 bases and J gave up 0 bases; unmatched junction bases: 3. The CDR3 has 15 residues. Germline lookup yields CDR1 SGHAT and CDR2 FQNNGV. The CDR3 loop is CASSTSGSSYNEQFF. In DNA, the CDR3 is TGTGCCAGCAGCACTAGCGGTAGCTCCTACAATGAGCAGTTCTTC.

This clone was detected once. V and J are TRBV9 and TRBJ1-2, with 8 bases identical to TRBD1. The CDR3 is 14 residues long. The V segment lost 4 bases and the J segment 7 bases; nucleotides outside the gene matches: 9. Germline lookup yields CDR1 SGDLS and CDR2 YYNGEE. CDR3 sequence: CASSTNTGGVGYTF. The DNA of the CDR3 is TGTGCCAGCAGCACCAATACAGGGGGGGTTGGCTACACCTTC. The complete variable domain, with remaining parts taken from reference TRBV9 and TRBJ1-2, reads DSGVTQTPKHLITATGQRVTLRCSPRSGDLSVYWYQQSLDQGLQFLIQYYNGEERAKGNILERFSAQQFPDLHSELNLSSLELGDSALYFCASSTNTGGVGYTFGSGTRLTVV.

The chain links TRBV6-5 to TRBJ2-7, with D perhaps TRBD1 or TRBD2 (5 bases each). This CDR3 has 14 amino acids. Trimming took off 4 bases at V and 1 base at J, with 11 bases between the two ends. Germline values: CDR1 MNHEY, CDR2 SVGAGI. The chain's CDR3 is CASSWTRDSYEQYF. CDR3 in DNA: TGTGCCAGCAGTTGGACACGGGATTCCTACGAGCAGTACTTC.

This rearrangement joins TRBV28 to TRBJ1-1; tentatively, D is TRBD1 (5 bases). This CDR3 spans 13 amino acids. Trimming took off 6 bases at V and 6 bases at J, with 14 bases between the two ends. Germline assignment: CDR1 MDHEN and CDR2 SYDVKM. The CDR3 DNA is TGTGCCAGCAGCCCCGGGACTCGATCTGAAGCTTTCTTT. Amino acid sequence: CASSPGTRSEAFF.

The chain recombines TRBV7-3 with TRBJ2-3; weak D call: TRBD1 (6 bases). This CDR3 has 14 residues. V was clipped by 5 bases and J by 5 bases, with 14 bases between them. CDR1 and CDR2 from the germline V gene are SGHTA and FQGTGA. This CDR3 is CASSRQVIGDTQYF. The CDR3 DNA reads TGTGCCAGCAGCCGACAGGTCATTGGAGATACGCAGTATTTT.

V and J are TRBV28 and TRBJ1-1, with D possibly being TRBD1 (6 bases). Germline CDR1 reads MDHEN; CDR2 reads SYDVKM. V dropped 5 bases and J dropped 1 base, with 14 bases sitting between them. The CDR3 length is 15 residues. CDR3 DNA: TGTGCCAGCAGTCCCCCCGGGACACCGAACACTGAAGCTTTCTTT. Residues: CASSPPGTPNTEAFF.

This chain links TRBV2 with TRBJ2-3, with 7 bases lining up with TRBD1. Trimming at V came to 6 bases and at J to 0 bases, leaving 9 bases not matched to a gene. This CDR3 has 16 residues. Per germline, CDR1 SNHLY and CDR2 FYNNEI. CDR3 nucleotides: TGTGCCAGCAGCGACCTCGACAGGGCTAGCACAGATACGCAGTATTTT. This sequence encodes CASSDLDRASTDTQYF.

This chain joins TRBV6-5 and TRBJ2-7, with D uncertain. Per the germline V gene, CDR1 is MNHEY and CDR2 is SVGAGI. V gave up 0 bases and J gave up 5 bases, with 5 bases separating them. This CDR3 is built from 12 residues. CDR3 DNA sequence: TGTGCCAGCAGTTACTCCCGGAACGAGCAGTACTTC. It codes for CASSYSRNEQYF.

A few counts support this clone. The chain carries TRBV28 and TRBJ2-7, with D uncertain. This CDR3 spans 14 amino acids. Germline CDR1 MDHEN, CDR2 SYDVKM. Trimming pared 3 bases from V and 2 bases from J, leaving 11 bases between. CDR3 region: CASSFPHRTYEQYF. Written as DNA, the CDR3 is TGTGCCAGCAGTTTTCCCCACCGCACCTACGAGCAGTACTTC. The complete variable domain, with remaining parts taken from reference TRBV28 and TRBJ2-7, reads DVKVTQSSRYLVKRTGEKVFLECVQDMDHENMFWYRQDPGLGLRLIYFSYDVKMKEKGDIPEGYSVSREKKERFSLILESASTNQTSMYLCASSFPHRTYEQYFGPGTRLTVT.

The chain carries TRBV5-1 and TRBJ1-1; 9 bases map to TRBD1. Looked up from germline, CDR1 is SGHRS and CDR2 is YFSETQ. Losses at the gene ends were 0 bases for V and 4 bases for J; bases not matched to a gene: 4. There are 15 residues in the CDR3. The CDR3 bases are TGCGCCAGCAGCTTGGGACAGGGGGTCTTCACTGAAGCTTTCTTT. It yields the protein CASSLGQGVFTEAFF.

A single count supports this clone. The chain links TRBV5-4 to TRBJ1-1; D is perhaps TRBD1 (5 bases). Germline loops: CDR1 SGHNT, CDR2 YYREEE (reference sequence). This CDR3 has 13 amino acids. V was shortened by 3 bases and J by 0 bases, with 6 bases between the two germline ends. CDR3 nucleotides: TGTGCCAGCAGCTCGGGGCTGAACACTGAAGCTTTCTTT. It codes for CASSSGLNTEAFF.

This clone is a singleton in its sample. The J gene is TRBJ2-5, the V gene TRBV7-2; D is ambiguous. The CDR3 length is 14 residues. Germline loops: CDR1 SGHTA, CDR2 FQGNSA. V was cut by 4 bases and J by 0 bases, with 9 bases left in between. The CDR3 reads CASSSGTNQETQYF. In DNA form, the CDR3 reads TGTGCCAGCAGCTCAGGTACAAACCAAGAGACCCAGTACTTC.

The genes are TRBV4-2 and TRBJ1-4; 12 bases are a match to TRBD1. Germline V gene lookup returns CDR1 LGHNA and CDR2 YNFKEQ. This CDR3 spans 17 amino acids. V shed 4 bases and J 4 bases; nucleotides not matched to a gene: 7. In DNA, the CDR3 is TGTGCCAGCAGCCGCACCGGGACAGGGGGCATTAATGAAAAACTGTTTTTT. This sequence encodes CASSRTGTGGINEKLFF.

The gene calls are TRBV25-1 and TRBJ2-6; TRBD2 matches 7 bases. CDR1 and CDR2 (germline): MGHDK, SYGVNS. The CDR3 loop spans 13 amino acids. The ends lost 2 bases at V and 9 bases at J; junction bases unmatched: 1. This CDR3 reads CASSEPGGNVLTF. The CDR3 DNA sequence: TGTGCCAGCAGTGAACCGGGAGGCAACGTCCTGACTTTC.

This chain connects TRBV5-1 to TRBJ2-7; D is possibly TRBD1 or TRBD2 (5 bases each). Germline V gives CDR1 SGHRS, CDR2 YFSETQ. Trimming took off 3 bases at V and 2 bases at J, with 12 bases between the two ends. The CDR3 consists of 14 residues. CDR3 in amino acids: CASSYRDLAYEQYF. The CDR3 DNA follows: TGCGCCAGCAGCTACCGGGACCTGGCCTACGAGCAGTACTTC.

About this clone: The sample contains more than one DNA sequence encoding this CDR3. This sequence joins TRBV19 and TRBJ1-2; D remains ambiguous. CDR1 and CDR2 from the germline V gene are LNHDA and SQIVND (reference sequence). V was cut by 3 bases and J by 4 bases, with 9 bases left in between. The CDR3 is 13 amino acids. The CDR3 bases are TGTGCCAGTAGTATCGAGGGTAGCTATGGCTACACCTTC. Protein sequence: CASSIEGSYGYTF.

The J gene is TRBJ2-3, the V gene TRBV30, with 7 bases lining up with TRBD2. V gave up 4 bases and J gave up 4 bases; unmatched junction bases: 5. The CDR3 runs to 13 residues. Germline CDR1 reads GTSNPN; CDR2 reads SVGIG (reference sequence). The CDR3 DNA is TGTGCCTGGACTGGCGGGAGTTCAGATACGCAGTATTTT. Amino acid sequence: CAWTGGSSDTQYF.

This chain joins TRBV27 and TRBJ2-7, with 9 positions matching TRBD1. Losses at the gene ends were 6 bases for V and 6 bases for J; bases not matched to a gene: 0. The CDR3 is 11 residues long. Germline lookup yields CDR1 MNHEY and CDR2 SMNVEV (reference sequence). The CDR3 bases are TGTGCCAGCAGGGACAGGGGCGAGCAGTACTTC. Its translation is CASRDRGEQYF.

Written as DNA, the CDR3 is TGTGCCAGCAGCCCCGGCGCGAATAGCAATCAGCCCCAGCATTTT. Encoded protein: CASSPGANSNQPQHF. The chain has TRBV11-3 and TRBJ1-5; D unresolved. CDR3 length: 15 amino acids. Germline V lookup: CDR1 SGHNT, CDR2 YENEEA. With 5 bases removed from V and 0 bases from J, the gap between germline ends came to 11 bases.